The rows below give T cell receptor beta chains drawn from one sample of a study of T cell repertoires in cytomegalovirus infection. TCRdb independently ran MiXCR on the reads; one entry per CDR3 protein. The top ten hold 20% to 30% of the sample, which has 560,000 or so distinct CDR3 sequences, 16% seen once. Sequencing was performed on CD8+ T cells from PBMCs. The receptors come from a human donor in good health (CMV status not recorded). Some clones in this sample may be carry-over from other donors' samples. CDR3s include the opening cysteine and the closing phenylalanine or tryptophan.

V gene | CDR3 protein
TRBV4-1 | CASSQEDSYGYTF
TRBV6-6 | CASSYARRGQDGYTF
TRBV6-5 | CASSFSDRGYSGYTF
TRBV11-1 | CASSLLSGFSYEQYF
TRBV29-1 | CSVEDRRQGHTGELFF
TRBV29-1 | CSVMDPEEASGANVLTF
TRBV5-1 | CASSLDLAGANTGELFF
TRBV29-1 | CSVATGAPSYEQYF
TRBV7-9 | CASNPPGAPNYGYTF
TRBV24-1 | CATSDLKTGLETQYF
TRBV28 | CASSLSPRQLLRLEQYF
TRBV7-8 | CASSFSGMGNQPQHF
TRBV7-9 | CASSTANFYEQYF
TRBV7-9 | CASSPPGGNYGYTF
TRBV3-1 | CASSQDREGLGEKLFF
TRBV19 | CASRGGTVNTEAFF
TRBV12-3/TRBV12-4 | CASRPSGGELFF
TRBV6-6 | CASSYRGSAGGNGNQPQHF
TRBV9 | CASSVGTSPYEQYF